A selection of T cell receptor beta chains follows, all from one sample in a study of T cell responses to AZD1222 COVID-19 vaccine. Method: immunoSEQ multiplex PCR; TCRdb's copy keeps in-frame clones and lacks some. Here the sample spans fewer than 90,000 clones, approximately 90% being singletons. Material: peripheral blood, obtained on day 0 of AZD1222 vaccination. These receptor sequences come from an adult in good health. Each CDR3 is given with its conserved first and last residue.

V gene: TRBV30; J gene: TRBJ1-1; CDR3 protein: CAWSVARTGGREAFF
V gene: TRBV6-2/TRBV6-3; J gene: TRBJ2-7; CDR3 protein: CASSQTGGLSYEQYF
V gene: TRBV19; J gene: TRBJ1-5; CDR3 protein: CASSAKGWPQHF
V gene: TRBV18; J gene: TRBJ2-7; CDR3 protein: CASSTTTGGAEQYF
V gene: TRBV28; J gene: TRBJ2-1; CDR3 protein: CASNQGRTGEQFF
V gene: TRBV12-3/TRBV12-4; J gene: TRBJ2-1; CDR3 protein: CASSLGQNNEQFF
V gene: TRBV28; J gene: TRBJ1-5; CDR3 protein: CASSTPQLYSNQPQHF
V gene: TRBV5-1; J gene: TRBJ2-5; CDR3 protein: CASSVGLEETQYF
V gene: TRBV4-1; J gene: TRBJ1-3; CDR3 protein: CASSRIDRGGNTIYF
V gene: TRBV29-1; J gene: TRBJ1-1; CDR3 protein: CSVWGGDEAFF
V gene: TRBV11-2; J gene: TRBJ2-2; CDR3 protein: CASSSEAGGGELFF
V gene: TRBV28; J gene: TRBJ1-2; CDR3 protein: CASSLGPARGYTF
V gene: TRBV5-1; J gene: TRBJ2-2; CDR3 protein: CASRATSNTGELFF
V gene: TRBV6-1; J gene: TRBJ2-1; CDR3 protein: CASSSTRDNEQFF
V gene: TRBV28; J gene: TRBJ1-1; CDR3 protein: CASSSSMNTEAFF
V gene: TRBV11-3; J gene: TRBJ2-1; CDR3 protein: CASSLAGVNEQFF
V gene: TRBV7-2; J gene: TRBJ1-5; CDR3 protein: CASSPGQGSNQPQHF
V gene: TRBV4-1; J gene: TRBJ2-7; CDR3 protein: CASSPGQGFPYEQYF
V gene: TRBV4-1; J gene: TRBJ2-3; CDR3 protein: CASSQERWGGTDTQYF
V gene: TRBV6-1; J gene: TRBJ1-4; CDR3 protein: CASSEPGVEKLFF
V gene: TRBV6-5; J gene: TRBJ1-1; CDR3 protein: CASSRTGNTEAFF
V gene: TRBV12-3/TRBV12-4; J gene: TRBJ2-5; CDR3 protein: CASSFRGQETQYF
V gene: TRBV19; J gene: TRBJ2-1; CDR3 protein: CASSTSQGNEQFF
V gene: TRBV28; J gene: TRBJ2-1; CDR3 protein: CASTPGGAGHNEQFF
V gene: TRBV19; J gene: TRBJ1-5; CDR3 protein: CASSIIQMTNQPQHF
V gene: TRBV6-5; J gene: TRBJ1-2; CDR3 protein: CASRVDRGLDYGYTF
V gene: TRBV5-1; J gene: TRBJ2-5; CDR3 protein: CASSLEPRETQYF
V gene: TRBV27; J gene: TRBJ1-5; CDR3 protein: CASSPSSNNQPQHF
V gene: TRBV5-1; J gene: TRBJ2-5; CDR3 protein: CASSLGWRGQGVETQYF
V gene: TRBV28; J gene: TRBJ2-7; CDR3 protein: CASTLDTAYEQYF
V gene: TRBV3-1/TRBV3-2; J gene: TRBJ2-1; CDR3 protein: CASSRDLAGAYNEQFF
V gene: TRBV7-9; J gene: TRBJ1-3; CDR3 protein: CASSLAGSGNTIYF
V gene: TRBV29-1; J gene: TRBJ1-1; CDR3 protein: CSVERMGYTEAFF
V gene: TRBV6-5; J gene: TRBJ1-6; CDR3 protein: CASTRDRESSPLHF
V gene: TRBV5-5; J gene: TRBJ2-1; CDR3 protein: CASSLGGSVYNEQFF
V gene: TRBV19; J gene: TRBJ1-5; CDR3 protein: CASSIGVGGNQPQHF
V gene: TRBV4-2; J gene: TRBJ2-1; CDR3 protein: CASSQEGLSGSDEQFF
V gene: TRBV7-2; J gene: TRBJ1-6; CDR3 protein: CASSFTGNNSPLHF
V gene: TRBV12-3/TRBV12-4; J gene: TRBJ1-1; CDR3 protein: CAIGTGHYTEAFF
V gene: TRBV4-1; J gene: TRBJ2-1; CDR3 protein: CASSQGLALPYSSYNEQFF
V gene: TRBV27; J gene: TRBJ1-4; CDR3 protein: CASRGRLGTNEKLFF
V gene: TRBV5-1; J gene: TRBJ1-4; CDR3 protein: CASSEGTPGNEKLFF
V gene: TRBV5-1; J gene: TRBJ1-5; CDR3 protein: CASSLTRPGGGQPQHF
V gene: TRBV5-1; J gene: TRBJ2-5; CDR3 protein: CASSFGTANPETQYF
V gene: TRBV7-3; J gene: TRBJ2-1; CDR3 protein: CASSLLAGANNEQFF
V gene: TRBV6-1; J gene: TRBJ2-7; CDR3 protein: CASSESGGGYEQYF
V gene: TRBV11-2; J gene: TRBJ2-1; CDR3 protein: CASSPAFEQFF
V gene: TRBV9; J gene: TRBJ1-5; CDR3 protein: CASSLGTSSNQPQHF